This TCR beta chain is from a study of blood T cell repertoires in COVID-19. About the study: The United States, Italy and Spain were the sources of the acute and convalescent COVID-19 samples. PBMCs, B-cell-depleted T cells, or T cells provided the cDNA or gDNA that made up the material.

Germline lookup yields CDR1 LGHDT and CDR2 YNNKEL (reference sequence). CDR3 size: 15 residues. Trimming at V came to 4 bases and at J to 3 bases, leaving 5 bases not matched to a gene. Original handling: Amplification of reference gene primers was used by the study to estimate nucleated cell counts. Generated by immunoSEQ multiplex PCR, the TCRdb table keeps only in-frame clones and is missing some. V, J and clone size are taken as reported in that table, and D and trimming were inferred from the DNA itself. The data show 250,000 or so clones, 88% seen once. This chain joins TRBV3-1 (or the pseudogene TRBV3-2) and TRBJ2-3; 9 nucleotides match TRBD1. Sequenced: peripheral blood. This TCR derives from a woman aged 60-75 years with acute or convalescent COVID-19. For the CDR3, the DNA is TGTGCCAGCAGCCGGGGACAGGGCAGGACAGATACGCAGTATTTT. Translated: CASSRGQGRTDTQYF.